This T cell receptor (beta chain) was recorded in a study of cytomegalovirus exposure and HLA in healthy donors. CDR1 is LGHNA, CDR2 YSLEER, per germline. Unmatched junction bases numbered 16, after V lost 4 bases and J lost 6 bases. This CDR3 spans 17 amino acids. Both 60 Vbeta primers and 13 Jbeta primers went into the PCR. The data were produced by immunoSEQ multiplex PCR, yet TCRdb's version contains in-frame clones alone and is incomplete. The profile shows about 98,000 clones, approximately 79% of them singletons. The genes are TRBV4-3 and TRBJ2-7, with 9 bases aligning to TRBD1. This sequence was found in a male donor in good health and CMV-seronegative. The sample consisted of PBMCs. In DNA, the CDR3 is TGCGCCAGCAGCCCGCCCCCCCCGGGACAGGGAAACGGCGAGCAGTACTTC. It specifies CASSPPPPGQGNGEQYF.